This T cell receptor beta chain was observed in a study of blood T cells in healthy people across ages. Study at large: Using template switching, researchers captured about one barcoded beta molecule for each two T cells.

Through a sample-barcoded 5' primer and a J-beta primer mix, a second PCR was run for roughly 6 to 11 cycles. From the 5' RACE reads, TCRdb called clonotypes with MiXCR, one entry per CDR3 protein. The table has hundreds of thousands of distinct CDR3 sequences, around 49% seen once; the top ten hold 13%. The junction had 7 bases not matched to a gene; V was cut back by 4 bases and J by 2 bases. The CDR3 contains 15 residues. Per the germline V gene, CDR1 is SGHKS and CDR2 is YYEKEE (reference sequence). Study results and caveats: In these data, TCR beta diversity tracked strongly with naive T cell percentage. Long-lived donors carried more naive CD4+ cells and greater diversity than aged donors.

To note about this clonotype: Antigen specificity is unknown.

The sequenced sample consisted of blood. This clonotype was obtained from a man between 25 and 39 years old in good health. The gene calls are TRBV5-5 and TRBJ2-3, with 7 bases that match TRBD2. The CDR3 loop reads CASSPTSSYTDTQYF. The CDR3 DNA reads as TGTGCCAGCAGCCCGACTAGCTCCTACACAGATACGCAGTATTTT.